This T cell receptor beta chain was identified during a study of T-cell reconstitution after alpha-beta-depleted transplantation in children. CDR3 length: 13 amino acids. Germline-derived CDR1 and CDR2 are SQVTM and ANQGSEA. The V end was cut by 6 bases, the J end by 5 bases, with 16 bases between. This sample's TCRbeta library carried unique molecular identifier barcodes. TCRdb reprocessed the PCR reads with MiXCR, giving one entry per CDR3 protein. This sample has 250,000 to 350,000 distinct CDR3 sequences, with 9.9% found just once. The chain uses TRBV29-1 and TRBJ1-2; a weak D match, TRBD1 (6 bases). The sample was PBMCs from the stem cell graft donor, taken from the stem cell graft. This receptor was obtained from a human donor who donated a stem cell graft to a child with SCID. CDR3 in DNA: TGCAGCGTCCTTACGGACAGATATTATGGCTACACCTTC. It codes for CSVLTDRYYGYTF.